This passage covers 3 T cell receptor beta chains from one sample sequenced in a study of CD8+ T cells in alopecia areata. Extracted from the samples, RNA was reverse transcribed into cDNA to serve as the sequencing template. Clones were sequenced by immunoSEQ multiplex PCR, and TCRdb holds only the in-frame ones, with some missing. The sample holds a few hundred thousand clones; under 70% are singletons and the top ten take under 1.5%. Sequences were derived from CD4+ T cells sorted from blood, sampled at week 0. The receptors here all came from a human donor with alopecia areata.

The chain recombines TRBV5-1 with TRBJ2-4, with 11 bases that match TRBD2. Trimming at V came to 4 bases and at J to 7 bases, leaving 7 bases not matched to a gene. Germline values: CDR1 SGHRS, CDR2 YFSETQ. CDR3 length: 15 residues. In DNA, the CDR3 is TGCGCCAGCAGCCTACTAGCGGGGGATATTAACATTCAGTACTTC. Translated, it gives CASSLLAGDINIQYF.

This clone was counted between two and nine times. V and J are TRBV2 and TRBJ2-5; 7 bases agree with TRBD1. V lost 7 bases, J lost 5 bases, and 7 bases stayed unmatched. From germline, CDR1 is SNHLY and CDR2 FYNNEI. The CDR3 length is 13 residues. DNA of the CDR3: TGTGCCAGCATCCCCAGGGGGTACGAGACCCAGTACTTC. Its translation is CASIPRGYETQYF.

This chain connects TRBV6-6 to TRBJ2-3; D is perhaps TRBD1 or TRBD2 (5 bases each). The V and J ends lost 6 bases and 1 base respectively, with 11 bases between them. The CDR3 runs 14 residues. From germline, CDR1 is MNHNY and CDR2 SVGAGI (reference sequence). The CDR3 nucleotides read TGTGCCAGCAGCCCCGGGGCACGCACAGATACGCAGTATTTT. This sequence encodes CASSPGARTDTQYF.